This T cell receptor (beta chain) was documented in a study of T cells in Graves' hyperthyroidism and ophthalmopathy. Study as a whole: The initial diagnosis was the point when peripheral blood was collected, ahead of any treatment.

About this clonotype itself: Its antigen is undetermined.

TCR beta CDR3 region amplification was performed from RNA transcripts. The TCR CDR3 was amplified in a first-round RT-PCR using the HTBI primer set. Each CDR3 protein gets one entry after TCRdb re-called the multiplex PCR reads with MiXCR. The table shows fewer than 650,000 distinct CDR3 sequences, with over 12% occurring only once. Germline loops: CDR1 SEHNR, CDR2 FQNEAQ (reference sequence). J was trimmed by 7 bases and V by 3 bases; bases with no gene match: 7. CDR3 length equals 15 residues. General study points: In the blood, most expanded thyroid clonotypes above 0.001 appeared as well. Stable hyperthyroidism was separated from ophthalmopathy by a model based on 13 V-J features.

The sequenced sample was blood. The receptor's source is a woman between 18 and 29 years old with Graves' ophthalmopathy. This chain joins TRBV7-9 and TRBJ2-1, with 9 bases fitting TRBD2. In DNA, the CDR3 is TGTGCCAGCAGCTTGGCGACTAGCGGAATGAATGAGCAGTTCTTC. As protein: CASSLATSGMNEQFF.